This TCR beta chain was profiled in a study of T cells in Graves' hyperthyroidism and ophthalmopathy. Study results and limitations: Model output signaled ophthalmopathy a median about 6.3 months ahead of onset. Clonotypes that were expanded in thyroid above 0.001 mostly appeared in blood too. Ophthalmopathy stood apart from stable hyperthyroidism in a 13 V-J model.

This clonotype was counted only a few times. Its antigen is unknown. RNA transcripts served as the template for amplifying TCR beta CDR3 regions. The primer set for the first-round RT-PCR of the TCR CDR3 was HTBI. MiXCR was run by TCRdb on the multiplex PCR reads, yielding one entry per CDR3 protein. The repertoire holds approximately 720,000 distinct CDR3 sequences, with around 20% as singletons. Sampled blood dates from first hyperthyroidism diagnosis, and it precedes any ophthalmopathy symptoms. The CDR3 sequence is 11 residues long. Per the germline V gene, CDR1 is SQVTM and CDR2 is ANQGSEA. V gave up 7 bases and J gave up 6 bases, with 12 bases separating them.

Sequenced input: blood. This TCR derives from a woman aged 45-65 years with Graves' hyperthyroidism that later progressed to Graves' ophthalmopathy. The chain has TRBV29-1 and TRBJ1-1; tentative D call: TRBD1 (5 bases). CDR3 DNA: TGCAGCGCAGAGGGGCTATCTGAAGCTTTCTTT. This encodes CSAEGLSEAFF.